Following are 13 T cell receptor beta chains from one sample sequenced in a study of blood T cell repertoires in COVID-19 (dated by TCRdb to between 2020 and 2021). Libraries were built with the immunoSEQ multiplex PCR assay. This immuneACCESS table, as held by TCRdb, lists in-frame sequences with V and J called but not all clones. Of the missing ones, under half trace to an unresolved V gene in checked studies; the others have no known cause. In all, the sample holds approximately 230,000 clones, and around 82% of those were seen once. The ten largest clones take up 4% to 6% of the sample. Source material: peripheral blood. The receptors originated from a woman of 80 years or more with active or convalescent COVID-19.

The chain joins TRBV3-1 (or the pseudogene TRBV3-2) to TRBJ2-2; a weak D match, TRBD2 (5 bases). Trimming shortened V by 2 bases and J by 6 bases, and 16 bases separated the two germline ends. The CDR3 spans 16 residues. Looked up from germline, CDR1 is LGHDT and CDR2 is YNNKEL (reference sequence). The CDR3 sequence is CASSQQLVSFPGELFF. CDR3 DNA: TGTGCCAGCAGCCAACAACTAGTTAGTTTTCCCGGGGAGCTGTTTTTT.

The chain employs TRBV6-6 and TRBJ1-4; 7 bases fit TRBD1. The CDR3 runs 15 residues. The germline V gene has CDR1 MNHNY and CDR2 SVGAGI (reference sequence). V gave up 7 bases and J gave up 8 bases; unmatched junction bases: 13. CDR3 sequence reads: CASTDGQAYGEKLFF. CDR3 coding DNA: TGTGCCAGCACCGACGGACAGGCTTACGGAGAAAAACTGTTTTTT.

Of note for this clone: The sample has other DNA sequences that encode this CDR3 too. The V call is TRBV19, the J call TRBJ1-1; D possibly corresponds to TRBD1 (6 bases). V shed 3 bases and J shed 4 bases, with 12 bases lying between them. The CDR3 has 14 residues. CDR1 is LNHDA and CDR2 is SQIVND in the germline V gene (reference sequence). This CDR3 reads CASSILQGGTEAFF. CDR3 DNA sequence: TGTGCCAGTAGTATCCTTCAAGGGGGCACTGAAGCTTTCTTT.

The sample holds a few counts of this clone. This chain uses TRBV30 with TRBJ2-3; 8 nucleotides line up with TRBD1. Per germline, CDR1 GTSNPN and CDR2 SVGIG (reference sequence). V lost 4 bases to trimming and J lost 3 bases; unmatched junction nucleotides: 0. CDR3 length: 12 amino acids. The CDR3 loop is CAWNRGTDTQYF. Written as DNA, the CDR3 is TGTGCCTGGAACAGGGGGACAGATACGCAGTATTTT.

CDR3: CAWSVDRDFGNQAKNIQYF. CDR3 DNA sequence: TGTGCCTGGAGTGTAGATAGGGACTTTGGTAACCAAGCCAAAAACATTCAGTACTTC. This chain uses TRBV30 with TRBJ2-4, with D perhaps TRBD2 (6 bases). The germline V gene has CDR1 GTSNPN and CDR2 SVGIG (reference sequence). The CDR3 contains 19 residues. V was pared by 0 bases and J by 0 bases, with 21 bases between.

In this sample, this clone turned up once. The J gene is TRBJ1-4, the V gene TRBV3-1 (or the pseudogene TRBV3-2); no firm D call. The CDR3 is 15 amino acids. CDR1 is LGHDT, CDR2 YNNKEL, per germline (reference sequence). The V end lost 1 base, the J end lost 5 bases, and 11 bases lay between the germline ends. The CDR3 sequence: CASSQATIMNEKLFF. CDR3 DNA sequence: TGTGCCAGCAGCCAAGCGACAATAATGAATGAAAAACTGTTTTTT.

The CDR3 DNA reads TGTGCCAGCAGCTTAGGGTGGGAGAACTCCTACGAGCAGTACTTC. This sequence encodes CASSLGWENSYEQYF. The chain has TRBV5-6 and TRBJ2-7; D perhaps matches TRBD2 (5 bases). Between the trimmed V and J ends, which lost 2 bases and 0 bases, there was a span of 12 bases. Germline-derived CDR1 and CDR2 are SGHDT and YYEEEE. This CDR3 contains 15 residues.

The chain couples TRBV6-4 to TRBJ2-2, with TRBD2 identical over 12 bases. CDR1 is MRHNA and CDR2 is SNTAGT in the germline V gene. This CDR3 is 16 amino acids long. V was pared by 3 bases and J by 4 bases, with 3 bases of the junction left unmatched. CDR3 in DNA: TGTGCCAGCAGTGAACAGACTAGCGGGGGCACCGGGGAGCTGTTTTTT. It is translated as CASSEQTSGGTGELFF.

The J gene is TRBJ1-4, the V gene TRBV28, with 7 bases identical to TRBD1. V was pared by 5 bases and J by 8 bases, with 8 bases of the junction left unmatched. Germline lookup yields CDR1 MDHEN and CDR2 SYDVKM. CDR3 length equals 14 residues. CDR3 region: CASSRTGRGEKLFF. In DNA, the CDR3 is TGTGCCAGCAGTAGGACAGGTCGGGGGGAAAAACTGTTTTTT.

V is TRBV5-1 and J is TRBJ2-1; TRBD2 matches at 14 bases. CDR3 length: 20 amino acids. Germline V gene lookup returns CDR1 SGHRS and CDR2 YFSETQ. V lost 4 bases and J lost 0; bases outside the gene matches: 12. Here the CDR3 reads CASSSRTSGGTSSSYNEQFF. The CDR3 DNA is TGCGCCAGCAGCAGCCGGACTAGCGGGGGGACATCGAGCTCCTACAATGAGCAGTTCTTC.

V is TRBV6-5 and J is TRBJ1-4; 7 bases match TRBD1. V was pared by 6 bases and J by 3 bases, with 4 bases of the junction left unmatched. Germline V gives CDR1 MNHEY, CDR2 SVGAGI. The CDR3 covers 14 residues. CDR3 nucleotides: TGTGCCAGCAGAGACAGGGTCGCTAATGAAAAACTGTTTTTT. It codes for CASRDRVANEKLFF.

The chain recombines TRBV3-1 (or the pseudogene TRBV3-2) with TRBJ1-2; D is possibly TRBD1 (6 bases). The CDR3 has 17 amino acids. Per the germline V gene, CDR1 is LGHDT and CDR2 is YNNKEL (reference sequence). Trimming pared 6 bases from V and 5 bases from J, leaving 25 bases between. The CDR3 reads CASSLYNGDRRYYGYTF. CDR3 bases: TGTGCCAGCAGTCTCTATAACGGAGACAGGCGTTATTATGGCTACACCTTC.

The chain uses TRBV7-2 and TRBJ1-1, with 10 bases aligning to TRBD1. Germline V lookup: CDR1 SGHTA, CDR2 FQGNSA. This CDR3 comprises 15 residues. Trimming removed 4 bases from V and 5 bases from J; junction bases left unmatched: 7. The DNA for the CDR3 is TGTGCCAGCAGCTCGACAGGGGGCTTGAGGACTGAAGCTTTCTTT. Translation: CASSSTGGLRTEAFF. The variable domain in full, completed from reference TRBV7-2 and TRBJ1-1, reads GAGVSQSPSNKVTEKGKDVELRCDPISGHTALYWYRQSLGQGLEFLIYFQGNSAPDKSGLPSDRFSAERTGGSVSTLTIQRTQQEDSAVYLCASSSTGGLRTEAFFGQGTRLTVV.